A single sample gave rise to the 15 T cell receptor beta chains below, sequenced in a study of blood T cell repertoires in COVID-19. Assay used: immunoSEQ multiplex PCR; TCRdb lists only in-frame clones, some missing. Here the sample spans about 200,000 clones, 80% to 90% being singletons. Sequencing was carried out using peripheral blood. Receptors were obtained from a man aged 50 or older with active or convalescent COVID-19.

The chain has TRBV7-9 and TRBJ2-5; 14 nucleotides agree with TRBD2. V lost 4 bases to trimming and J lost 4 bases; unmatched junction nucleotides: 5. Germline V gene lookup returns CDR1 SEHNR and CDR2 FQNEAQ (reference sequence). The CDR3 is 16 residues long. This chain's CDR3 is CASSSFGLAGGETQYF. The CDR3, as DNA: TGTGCCAGCAGCTCCTTTGGACTAGCGGGGGGAGAGACCCAGTACTTC.

Only a few counts were recorded for this clone. The rearrangement links TRBV9 to TRBJ2-4; the D gene is possibly TRBD1 (5 bases). The V end was cut by 4 bases, the J end by 0 bases, with 14 bases between. Per the germline V gene, CDR1 is SGDLS and CDR2 is YYNGEE. The CDR3 extends over 16 amino acids. Here the CDR3 reads CASSLGAGLAKNIQYF. The CDR3 DNA reads as TGTGCCAGCAGCCTAGGGGCAGGGCTAGCCAAAAACATTCAGTACTTC.

The chain joins TRBV19 to TRBJ2-7; no reliable D call. The CDR3 runs 14 residues. V was pared by 1 base and J by 3 bases, with 10 bases between. The V gene's germline CDR1 is LNHDA and CDR2 SQIVND (reference sequence). The CDR3 spells CASSIGSPGYEQYF. CDR3 bases: TGTGCCAGTAGTATAGGCAGCCCAGGCTACGAGCAGTACTTC.

The chain employs TRBV5-1 and TRBJ2-3; TRBD1 is a possible D gene (6 bases). CDR1 and CDR2 from the germline V gene are SGHRS and YFSETQ. V lost 3 bases, J lost 2 bases, and 13 bases lay in between. The CDR3 is made up of 15 amino acids. Here the CDR3 DNA reads TGCGCCAGCAGCTCACAGGGTGCAGACACAGATACGCAGTATTTT. Translated: CASSSQGADTDTQYF.

This clone has a single count. This rearrangement joins TRBV21-1 to TRBJ2-2; the D call in the table, TRBD2, was not verified against the DNA. TRBV21-1 is assigned pseudogene status. The CDR3 runs 15 residues. Here the CDR3 DNA reads TGTGCCAGCAGCAAAGAGTCACCGAGTACCGGGGAGCTGTTTTTT. Protein sequence: CASSKESPSTGELFF.

This clone was picked up one time. The CDR3 here is CATGLAESSYNEQFF. As DNA, the CDR3 is TGTGCCACCGGACTAGCGGAAAGCTCCTACAATGAGCAGTTCTTC. This chain joins TRBV10-3 and TRBJ2-1, with TRBD2 identical over 10 bases. Germline CDR1 ENHRY, CDR2 SYGVKD. The CDR3 covers 15 residues. The J segment lost 0 bases and the V segment lost 10 bases, leaving 6 bases of the junction unmatched.

V gene TRBV20-1 combines with J gene TRBJ1-5; D is unclear. CDR1 and CDR2 from the germline V gene are DFQATT and SNEGSKA (reference sequence). The CDR3 contains 12 residues. V was clipped by 3 bases and J by 6 bases, with 9 bases between them. The CDR3 spells CSASAGSQPQHF. The CDR3 nucleotides read TGCAGTGCTAGTGCGGGAAGTCAGCCCCAGCATTTT.

The V gene is TRBV7-2, the J gene TRBJ1-4; the D is unclear. Deletions cut 5 bases from V and 8 bases from J, with 9 bases between. Germline CDR1 SGHTA, CDR2 FQGNSA. CDR3 length equals 12 residues. The chain's CDR3 is CASSEMREKLFF. The DNA for the CDR3 is TGTGCCAGCAGCGAAATGAGGGAAAAACTGTTTTTT.

In this sample, this clone turned up once. The CDR3, as DNA: TGTGCCAGCAGCTTGGGACAGGGTAGTCCAGATACGCAGTATTTT. Amino acid sequence: CASSLGQGSPDTQYF. The chain links TRBV5-4 to TRBJ2-3, with TRBD1 matching over 7 bases. The CDR3 spans 15 residues. V lost 0 bases and J lost 4; bases outside the gene matches: 5. Germline-derived CDR1 and CDR2 are SGHNT and YYREEE (reference sequence).

This clone was counted between two and nine times. DNA of the CDR3: TGTGCCAGCAGCCGGGGGACTAGCGGCGAGCAGTACGTC. It codes for CASSRGTSGEQYV. J is TRBJ2-7 and V is TRBV6-6; 11 bases are shared with TRBD2. The CDR3 runs 13 residues. From germline, CDR1 is MNHNY and CDR2 SVGAGI (reference sequence). J gave up 6 bases and V 6 bases, and 4 bases lay outside the gene matches.

CDR3 amino acids: CASSTPHAGRSSGANVLTF. The CDR3 coding sequence is TGTGCCAGCAGCACACCGCACGCGGGGCGCAGCTCTGGGGCCAACGTCCTGACTTTC. The chain uses TRBV9 and TRBJ2-6, with D possibly TRBD2 on 6 matching bases. The CDR3 totals 19 residues. V was trimmed by 4 bases and J by 0 bases, leaving 20 bases between them. Looked up from germline, CDR1 is SGDLS and CDR2 is YYNGEE.

The V and J genes are TRBV5-4 and TRBJ2-7; TRBD2 matches 10 bases. The ends lost 2 bases at V and 0 bases at J; junction bases unmatched: 2. From germline, CDR1 is SGHNT and CDR2 YYREEE (reference sequence). The CDR3 loop spans 15 amino acids. CDR3: CASSFGLAASYEQYF. The CDR3, as DNA: TGTGCCAGCAGCTTTGGACTAGCGGCCTCCTACGAGCAGTACTTC.

The chain is built from TRBV7-2 and TRBJ2-5; D is undetermined. Trimming shortened V by 3 bases and J by 5 bases, and 16 bases separated the two germline ends. Germline values: CDR1 SGHTA, CDR2 FQGNSA. This CDR3 has 15 amino acids. The CDR3 protein is CASSFALSSAETQYF. CDR3 nucleotide sequence: TGTGCCAGCAGCTTCGCCCTTTCTTCCGCGGAGACCCAGTACTTC.

The chain joins TRBV6-5 to TRBJ2-3; 7 bases line up with TRBD1. The CDR3 runs 15 residues. Germline V gene sequence: CDR1 MNHEY, CDR2 SVGAGI. After removal of 6 bases from V and 2 bases from J, the junction contained 8 bases not matched to a gene. The DNA of the CDR3 is TGTGCCAGCAGACCAAAGGACAGGACCACAGATACGCAGTATTTT. This sequence encodes CASRPKDRTTDTQYF.

The rearrangement links TRBV19 to TRBJ1-5; 7 bases fit TRBD1. J lost 3 bases, V lost 0 bases, and 14 bases had no gene match. Germline V gives CDR1 LNHDA, CDR2 SQIVND (reference sequence). The CDR3 has 19 amino acids. DNA for the CDR3: TGTGCCAGTAGTATAGAGGCCCCTCTCACAGGGGCAATCAATCAGCCCCAGCATTTT. As protein: CASSIEAPLTGAINQPQHF.